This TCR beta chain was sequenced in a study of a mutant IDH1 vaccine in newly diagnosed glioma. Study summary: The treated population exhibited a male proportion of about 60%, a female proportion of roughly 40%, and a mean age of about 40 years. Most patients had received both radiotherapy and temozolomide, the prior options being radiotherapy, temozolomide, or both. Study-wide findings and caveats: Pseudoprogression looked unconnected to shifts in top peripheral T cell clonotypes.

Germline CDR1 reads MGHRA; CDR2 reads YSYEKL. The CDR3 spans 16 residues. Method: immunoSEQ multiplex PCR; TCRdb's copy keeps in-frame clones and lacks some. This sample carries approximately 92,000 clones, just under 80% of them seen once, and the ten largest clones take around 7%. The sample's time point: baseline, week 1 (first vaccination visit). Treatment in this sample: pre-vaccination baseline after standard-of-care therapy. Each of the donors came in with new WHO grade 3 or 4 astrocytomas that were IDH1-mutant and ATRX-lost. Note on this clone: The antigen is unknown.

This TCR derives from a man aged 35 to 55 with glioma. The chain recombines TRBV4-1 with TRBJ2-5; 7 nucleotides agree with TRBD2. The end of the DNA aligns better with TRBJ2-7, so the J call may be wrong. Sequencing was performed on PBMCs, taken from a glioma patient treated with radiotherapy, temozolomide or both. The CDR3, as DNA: TGCGCCAGCAGCCAAGATGGGAGTGGGCTAGCGGCCGAGCAGTACTTC. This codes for CASSQDGSGLAAEQYF.